This T cell receptor beta chain was profiled in a study of OX40 agonist ivuxolimab in advanced cancers. Across the whole study: Mean age about 60 years, range about 20 to 79; about 81% male. Having had anti-PD-1, anti-PD-L1 or anti-CTLA-4 therapy before was allowed, and under 50% had some.

Assay: immunoSEQ multiplex PCR; the TCRdb copy retains only in-frame clones and omits some. The sample lists roughly 100,000 clones, around nine tenths seen once, with approximately 0.3% in the top ten. Germline lookup yields CDR1 MNHEY and CDR2 SVGAGI. The CDR3 totals 15 residues. J was trimmed by 5 bases and V by 6 bases; bases with no gene match: 8. Exclusion applied to patients with autoimmune disease history or systemic immunosuppression. Study-wide findings and caveats: More expanded clones were found, on average, in CD8+ than in CD4+ T cells.

This clone appeared once. Its antigen is undetermined. V is TRBV6-5 and J is TRBJ2-7; 12 bases line up with TRBD2. The sample was CD4+ or CD8+ T cells sorted from blood, taken in a trial of the OX40 agonist ivuxolimab. The TCR originated in an adult with an advanced solid tumor such as melanoma, head and neck, liver or kidney cancer. Here the CDR3 DNA reads TGTGCCAGCAGCGGTCTAGCGGGGGGGCTGGACGAGCAGTACTTC. This gives the protein CASSGLAGGLDEQYF.